Listed below are T cell receptor beta chains from one sample, sequenced in a study of cytomegalovirus exposure and HLA in healthy donors. Produced via immunoSEQ multiplex PCR; TCRdb's table is partial and in-frame only. Of more than 130,000 clones in the sample, roughly 75% were seen once. The sequencing sample was made of PBMCs. The receptors come from a man aged 25-45 years in good health and CMV-seronegative. Both conserved end residues are part of each CDR3. Fields, in order: V gene, D gene, J gene, clone size, CDR3 protein, CDR3 DNA. The D gene is left open where the match is weak. Size values are once, few and many counts, or a class for expanded clones, and some rows have none.

V: TRBV19
D: TRBD1
J: TRBJ2-7
size: .
CDR3: CASSIDQLGDRFYEQYF
DNA: TGTGCCAGTAGTATAGACCAGCTGGGGGACAGATTCTACGAGCAGTACTTC

V: TRBV2
D: TRBD1
J: TRBJ1-2
size: .
CDR3: CASSEGQGVYYGYTF
DNA: TGTGCCAGCAGTGAAGGACAGGGGGTCTACTATGGCTACACCTTC

V: TRBV18
D: .
J: TRBJ1-5
size: once
CDR3: CASSPTDSNQPQHF
DNA: TGTGCCAGCTCACCCACAGATAGCAATCAGCCCCAGCATTTT

V: TRBV28
D: TRBD1
J: TRBJ2-1
size: .
CDR3: CASSLFFSPQPGQLYNEQFF
DNA: TGTGCCAGCAGTTTATTTTTTTCCCCCCAGCCGGGACAGCTATACAATGAGCAGTTCTTC

V: TRBV4-1
D: .
J: TRBJ2-5
size: .
CDR3: CASRAKETQYF
DNA: TGCGCCAGCAGGGCAAAGGAGACCCAGTACTTC

V: TRBV5-1
D: TRBD1
J: TRBJ2-6
size: few
CDR3: CASSLFGTAGANVLTF
DNA: TGCGCCAGCAGCTTATTCGGGACAGCTGGGGCCAACGTCCTGACTTTC

V: TRBV7-9
D: TRBD1
J: TRBJ1-2
size: .
CDR3: CASSFYETGDYGYTF
DNA: TGTGCCAGCAGCTTTTATGAGACAGGGGACTATGGCTACACCTTC

V: TRBV7-6
D: TRBD2
J: TRBJ2-7
size: .
CDR3: CASSPRTSGALNYEQYF
DNA: TGTGCCAGCAGCCCAAGGACTAGCGGGGCATTAAATTACGAGCAGTACTTC

V: TRBV19
D: TRBD1
J: TRBJ1-6
size: .
CDR3: CASSMSRDRDSPLHF
DNA: TGTGCCAGTAGTATGTCCCGGGACAGGGATTCACCCCTCCACTTT

V: TRBV5-1
D: .
J: TRBJ1-2
size: .
CDR3: CASAEGVNYGYTF
DNA: TGCGCCAGCGCCGAGGGGGTTAACTATGGCTACACCTTC

V: TRBV28
D: TRBD1
J: TRBJ1-2
size: .
CDR3: CASSLSRGHNYTF
DNA: TGTGCCAGCAGTTTAAGCAGGGGGCATAACTACACCTTC

V: TRBV15
D: TRBD1
J: TRBJ2-1
size: .
CDR3: CATGFPGQFYYNEQFF
DNA: TGTGCCACCGGGTTCCCGGGACAGTTTTACTACAATGAGCAGTTCTTC

V: TRBV4-2
D: .
J: TRBJ1-1
size: few
CDR3: CASSQGQRPEAFF
DNA: TGTGCCAGCAGCCAAGGACAGCGACCTGAAGCTTTCTTT

V: TRBV5-1
D: TRBD1
J: TRBJ2-7
size: .
CDR3: CASSSGTGWDEQYF
DNA: TGCGCCAGCAGCTCGGGGACAGGATGGGACGAGCAGTACTTC

V: TRBV28
D: .
J: TRBJ1-5
size: .
CDR3: CASMGAHQPQHF
DNA: TGTGCCAGCATGGGCGCTCATCAGCCCCAGCATTTT

V: TRBV19
D: TRBD1
J: TRBJ1-4
size: .
CDR3: CASSINLRQGGEKLFF
DNA: TGTGCCAGTAGTATAAATCTACGACAGGGTGGAGAAAAACTGTTTTTT

V: TRBV5-1
D: TRBD1
J: TRBJ2-3
size: .
CDR3: CASSLRQGDTQYF
DNA: TGCGCCAGCAGCCTGCGACAGGGGGATACGCAGTATTTT

V: TRBV30
D: .
J: TRBJ2-7
size: .
CDR3: CAWSSVTYEQYF
DNA: TGTGCCTGGAGTTCGGTTACCTACGAGCAGTACTTC

V: TRBV9
D: .
J: TRBJ2-1
size: .
CDR3: CASSVGLSGEQFF
DNA: TGTGCCAGCAGCGTAGGTCTGAGCGGGGAGCAGTTCTTC

V: TRBV10-3
D: .
J: TRBJ1-1
size: .
CDR3: CAIRDPAMGLKAFF
DNA: TGTGCCATCAGAGACCCCGCGATGGGGCTAAAAGCTTTCTTT

V: TRBV5-1
D: TRBD2
J: TRBJ2-5
size: once
CDR3: CASSSGTSLQETQYF
DNA: TGCGCCAGCAGCTCCGGGACTAGCCTTCAAGAGACCCAGTACTTC

V: TRBV6-6
D: .
J: TRBJ1-4
size: .
CDR3: CASSTQGIAANEKLFF
DNA: TGTGCCAGCAGTACCCAGGGCATTGCAGCTAATGAAAAACTGTTTTTT

V: TRBV10-1
D: TRBD2
J: TRBJ2-7
size: .
CDR3: CASSGTSGLGEQYF
DNA: TGCGCCAGCAGTGGGACTAGCGGGCTCGGGGAGCAGTACTTC